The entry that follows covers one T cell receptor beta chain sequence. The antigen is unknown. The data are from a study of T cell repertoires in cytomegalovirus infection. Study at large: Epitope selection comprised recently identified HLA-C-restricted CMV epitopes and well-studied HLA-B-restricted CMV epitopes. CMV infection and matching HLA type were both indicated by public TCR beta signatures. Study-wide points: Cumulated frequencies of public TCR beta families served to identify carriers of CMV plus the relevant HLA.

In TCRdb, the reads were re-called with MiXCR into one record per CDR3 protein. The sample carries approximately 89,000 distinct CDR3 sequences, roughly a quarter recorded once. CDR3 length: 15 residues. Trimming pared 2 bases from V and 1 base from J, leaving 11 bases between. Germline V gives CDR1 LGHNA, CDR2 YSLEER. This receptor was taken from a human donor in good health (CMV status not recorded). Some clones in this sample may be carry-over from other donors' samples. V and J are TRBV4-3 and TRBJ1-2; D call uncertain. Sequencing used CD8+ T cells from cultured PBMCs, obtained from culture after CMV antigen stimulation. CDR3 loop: CASSQLGVGNYGYTF. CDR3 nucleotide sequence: TGCGCCAGCAGCCAATTGGGAGTGGGTAACTATGGCTACACCTTC.